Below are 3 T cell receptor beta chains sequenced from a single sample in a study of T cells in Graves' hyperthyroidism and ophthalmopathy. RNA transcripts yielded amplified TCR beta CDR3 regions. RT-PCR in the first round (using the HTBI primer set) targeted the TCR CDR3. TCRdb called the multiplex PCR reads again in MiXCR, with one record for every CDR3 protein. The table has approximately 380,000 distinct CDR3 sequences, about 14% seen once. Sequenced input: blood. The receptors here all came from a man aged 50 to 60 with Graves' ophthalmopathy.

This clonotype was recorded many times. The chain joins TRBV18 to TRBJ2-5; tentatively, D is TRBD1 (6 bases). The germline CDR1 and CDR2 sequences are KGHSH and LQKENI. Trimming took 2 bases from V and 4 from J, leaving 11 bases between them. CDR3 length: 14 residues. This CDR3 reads CASSPGTTRETQYF. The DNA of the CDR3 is TGTGCCAGCTCACCAGGGACAACTAGAGAGACCCAGTACTTC.

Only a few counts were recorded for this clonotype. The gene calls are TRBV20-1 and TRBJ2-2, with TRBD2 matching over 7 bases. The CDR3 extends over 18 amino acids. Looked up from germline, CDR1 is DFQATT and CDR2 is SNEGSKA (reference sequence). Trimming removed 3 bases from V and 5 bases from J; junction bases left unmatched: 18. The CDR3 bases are TGCAGTGCTAGGGGAGGGGCTCGGCCCGGCAGTGAAACCGGGGAGCTGTTTTTT. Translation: CSARGGARPGSETGELFF.

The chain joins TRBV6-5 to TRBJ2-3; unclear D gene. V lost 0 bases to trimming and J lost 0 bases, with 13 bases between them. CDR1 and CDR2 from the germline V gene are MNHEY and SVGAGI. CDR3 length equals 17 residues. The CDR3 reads CASSYSIRRSSTDTQYF. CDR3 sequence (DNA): TGTGCCAGCAGTTACTCGATCAGAAGATCTAGCACAGATACGCAGTATTTT.